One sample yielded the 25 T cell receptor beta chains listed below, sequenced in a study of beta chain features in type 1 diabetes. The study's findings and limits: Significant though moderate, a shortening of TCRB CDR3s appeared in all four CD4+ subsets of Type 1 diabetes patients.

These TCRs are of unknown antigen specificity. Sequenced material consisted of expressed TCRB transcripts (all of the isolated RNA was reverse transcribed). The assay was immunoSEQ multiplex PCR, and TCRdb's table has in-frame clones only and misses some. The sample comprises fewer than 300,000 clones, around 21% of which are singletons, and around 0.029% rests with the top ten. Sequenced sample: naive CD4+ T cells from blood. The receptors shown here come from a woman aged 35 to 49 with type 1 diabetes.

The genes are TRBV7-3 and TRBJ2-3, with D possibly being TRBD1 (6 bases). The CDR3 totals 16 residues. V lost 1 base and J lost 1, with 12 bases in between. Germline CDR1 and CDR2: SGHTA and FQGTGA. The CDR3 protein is CASSLSGGPGTDTQYF. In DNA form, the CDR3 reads TGTGCCAGCAGCTTAAGTGGGGGCCCCGGCACAGATACGCAGTATTTT.

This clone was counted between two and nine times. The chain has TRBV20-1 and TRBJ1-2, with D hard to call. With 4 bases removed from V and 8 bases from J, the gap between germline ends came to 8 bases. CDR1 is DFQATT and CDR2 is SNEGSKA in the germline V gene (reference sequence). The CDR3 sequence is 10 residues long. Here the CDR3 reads CSANPGGYTF. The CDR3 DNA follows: TGCAGTGCTAACCCCGGGGGCTACACCTTC.

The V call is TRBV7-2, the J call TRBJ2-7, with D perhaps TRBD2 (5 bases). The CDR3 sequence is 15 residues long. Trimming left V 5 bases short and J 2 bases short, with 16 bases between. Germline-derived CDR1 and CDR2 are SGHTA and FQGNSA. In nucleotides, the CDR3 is TGTGCCAGCAGCCAAGCAGGATCGGGGACCTACGAGCAGTACTTC. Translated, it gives CASSQAGSGTYEQYF. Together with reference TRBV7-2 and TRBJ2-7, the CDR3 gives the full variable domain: GAGVSQSPSNKVTEKGKDVELRCDPISGHTALYWYRQSLGQGLEFLIYFQGNSAPDKSGLPSDRFSAERTGGSVSTLTIQRTQQEDSAVYLCASSQAGSGTYEQYFGPGTRLTVT.

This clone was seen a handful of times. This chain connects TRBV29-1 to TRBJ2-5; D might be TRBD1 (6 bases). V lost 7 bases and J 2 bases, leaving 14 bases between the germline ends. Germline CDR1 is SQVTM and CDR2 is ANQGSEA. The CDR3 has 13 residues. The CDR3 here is CSAQTQGQETQYF. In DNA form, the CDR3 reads TGCAGCGCTCAGACACAGGGTCAAGAGACCCAGTACTTC.

The CDR3 bases are TGCGCCAGCAGCCAAGAACGGGGGGTTCGCACAGATACGCAGTATTTT. Translated: CASSQERGVRTDTQYF. V gene TRBV4-1 combines with J gene TRBJ2-3, with TRBD2 matching 7 bases. CDR1 MGHRA and CDR2 YSYEKL come from the germline V gene. This CDR3 is built from 16 residues. With 0 bases clipped from V and 1 base from J, the junction kept 4 bases outside the gene matches.

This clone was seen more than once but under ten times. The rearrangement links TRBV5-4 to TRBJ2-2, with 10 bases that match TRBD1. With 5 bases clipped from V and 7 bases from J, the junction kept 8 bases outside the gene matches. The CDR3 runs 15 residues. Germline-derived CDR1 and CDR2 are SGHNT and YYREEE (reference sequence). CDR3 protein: CASSSGTGDYGELFF. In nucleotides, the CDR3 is TGTGCCAGCAGTTCCGGGACAGGGGACTACGGGGAGCTGTTTTTT.

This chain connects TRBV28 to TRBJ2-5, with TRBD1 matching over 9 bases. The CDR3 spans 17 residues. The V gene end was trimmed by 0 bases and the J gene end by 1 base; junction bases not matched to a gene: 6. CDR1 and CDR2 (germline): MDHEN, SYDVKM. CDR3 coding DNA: TGTGCCAGCAGTTTATGGCCTAGGACAGGGGTCCAAGAGACCCAGTACTTC. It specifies CASSLWPRTGVQETQYF.

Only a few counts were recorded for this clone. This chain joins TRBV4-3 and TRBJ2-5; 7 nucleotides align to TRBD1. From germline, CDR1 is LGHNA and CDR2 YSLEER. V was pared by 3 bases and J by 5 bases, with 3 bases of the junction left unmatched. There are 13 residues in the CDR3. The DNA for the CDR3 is TGCGCCAGCAGCCAGGACAGGAGCGAGACCCAGTACTTC. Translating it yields CASSQDRSETQYF.

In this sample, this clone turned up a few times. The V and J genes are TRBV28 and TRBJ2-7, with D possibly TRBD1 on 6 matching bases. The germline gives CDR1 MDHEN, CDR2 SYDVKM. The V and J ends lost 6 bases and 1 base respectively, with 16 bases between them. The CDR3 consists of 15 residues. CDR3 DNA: TGTGCCAGCAGCTTAGTAGGGGGACGTTCCTACGAGCAGTACTTC. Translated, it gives CASSLVGGRSYEQYF.

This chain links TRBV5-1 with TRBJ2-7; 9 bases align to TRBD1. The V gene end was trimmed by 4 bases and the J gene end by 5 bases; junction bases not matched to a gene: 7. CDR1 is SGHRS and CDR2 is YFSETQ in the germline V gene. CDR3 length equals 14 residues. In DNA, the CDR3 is TGCGCCAGCAGCGTGGGACAGGGCAACCACGAGCAGTACTTC. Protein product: CASSVGQGNHEQYF.

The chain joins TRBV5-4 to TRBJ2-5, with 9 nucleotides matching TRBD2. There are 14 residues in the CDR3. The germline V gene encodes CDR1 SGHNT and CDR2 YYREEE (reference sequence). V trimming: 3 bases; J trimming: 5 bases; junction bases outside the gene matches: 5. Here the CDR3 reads CASSSRLAAETQYF. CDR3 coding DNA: TGTGCCAGCAGCTCCAGACTAGCGGCGGAGACCCAGTACTTC.

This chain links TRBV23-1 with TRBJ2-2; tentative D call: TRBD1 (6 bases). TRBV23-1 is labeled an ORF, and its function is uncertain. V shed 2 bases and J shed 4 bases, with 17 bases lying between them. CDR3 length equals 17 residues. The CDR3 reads CASSQPTLQGTTGELFF. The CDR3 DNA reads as TGCGCCAGCAGTCAACCGACGCTACAGGGTACCACCGGGGAGCTGTTTTTT.

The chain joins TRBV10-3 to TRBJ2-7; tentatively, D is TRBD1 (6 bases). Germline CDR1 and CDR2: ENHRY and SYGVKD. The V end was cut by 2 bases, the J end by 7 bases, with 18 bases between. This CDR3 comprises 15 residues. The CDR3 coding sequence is TGTGCCATCAGTGAGAGCTGGGACAATCCTGAAGAGCAGTACTTC. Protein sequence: CAISESWDNPEEQYF.

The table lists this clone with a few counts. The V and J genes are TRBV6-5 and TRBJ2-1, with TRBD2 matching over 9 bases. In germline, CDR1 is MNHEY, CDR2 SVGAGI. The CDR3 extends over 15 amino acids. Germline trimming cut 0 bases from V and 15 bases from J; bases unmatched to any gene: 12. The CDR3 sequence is CASSYSGVSGGSGFF. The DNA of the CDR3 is TGTGCCAGCAGTTACTCGGGGGTCAGCGGGGGGAGCGGGTTCTTC.

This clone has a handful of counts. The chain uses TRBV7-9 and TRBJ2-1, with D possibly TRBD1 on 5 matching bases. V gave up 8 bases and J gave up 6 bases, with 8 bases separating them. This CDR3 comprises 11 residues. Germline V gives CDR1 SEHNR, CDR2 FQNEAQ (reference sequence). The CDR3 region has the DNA TGTGCCAGCGCAGGGCGCAATGAGCAGTTCTTC. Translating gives CASAGRNEQFF.

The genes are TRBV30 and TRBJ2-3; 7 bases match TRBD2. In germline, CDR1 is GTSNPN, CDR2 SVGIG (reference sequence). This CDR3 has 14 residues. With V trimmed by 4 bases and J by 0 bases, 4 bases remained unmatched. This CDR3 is CAWKRGPSTDTQYF. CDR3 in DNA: TGTGCCTGGAAGCGGGGCCCTAGCACAGATACGCAGTATTTT.

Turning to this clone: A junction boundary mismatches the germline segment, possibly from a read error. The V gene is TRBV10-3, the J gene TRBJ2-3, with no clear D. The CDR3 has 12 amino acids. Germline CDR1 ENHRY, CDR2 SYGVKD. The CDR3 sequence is CASSFPADTQYF. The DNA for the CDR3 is TGTGCCAGCAGTTTCCCGGCAGATACGCAGTATTTT.

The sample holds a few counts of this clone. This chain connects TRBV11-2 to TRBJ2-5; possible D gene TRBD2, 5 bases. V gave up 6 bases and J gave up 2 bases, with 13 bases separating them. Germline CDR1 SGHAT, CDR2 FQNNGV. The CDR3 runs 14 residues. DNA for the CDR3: TGTGCCAGCAGTAGATCCGGGGAACAAGAGACCCAGTACTTC. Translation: CASSRSGEQETQYF.

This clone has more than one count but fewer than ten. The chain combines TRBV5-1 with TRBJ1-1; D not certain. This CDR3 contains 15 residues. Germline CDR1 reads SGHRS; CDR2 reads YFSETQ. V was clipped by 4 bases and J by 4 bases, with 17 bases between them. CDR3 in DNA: TGCGCCAGCAGCCCGGGTACCCAGTTAGGCACTGAAGCTTTCTTT. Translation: CASSPGTQLGTEAFF.

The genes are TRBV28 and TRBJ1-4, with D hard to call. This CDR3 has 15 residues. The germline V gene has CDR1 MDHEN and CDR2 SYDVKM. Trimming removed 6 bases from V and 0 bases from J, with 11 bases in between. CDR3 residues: CASRRQVATNEKLFF. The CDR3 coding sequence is TGTGCCAGCAGACGCCAGGTTGCAACTAATGAAAAACTGTTTTTT. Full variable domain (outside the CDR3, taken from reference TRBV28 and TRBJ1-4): DVKVTQSSRYLVKRTGEKVFLECVQDMDHENMFWYRQDPGLGLRLIYFSYDVKMKEKGDIPEGYSVSREKKERFSLILESASTNQTSMYLCASRRQVATNEKLFFGSGTQLSVL.

CDR3 protein: CAWTPGLQKETQYF. In DNA, the CDR3 is TGTGCCTGGACCCCGGGACTTCAGAAAGAGACCCAGTACTTC. This chain joins TRBV30 and TRBJ2-5; perhaps TRBD2 as D (6 bases). Germline values: CDR1 GTSNPN, CDR2 SVGIG (reference sequence). This CDR3 contains 14 residues. V shed 4 bases and J shed 3 bases, with 15 bases lying between them.

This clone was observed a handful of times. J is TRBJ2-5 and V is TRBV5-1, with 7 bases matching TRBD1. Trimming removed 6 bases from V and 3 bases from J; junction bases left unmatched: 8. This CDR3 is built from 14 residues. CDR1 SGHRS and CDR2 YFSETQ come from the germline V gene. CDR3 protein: CASTYSGGEETQYF. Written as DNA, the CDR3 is TGCGCCAGCACCTACTCAGGGGGAGAAGAGACCCAGTACTTC.

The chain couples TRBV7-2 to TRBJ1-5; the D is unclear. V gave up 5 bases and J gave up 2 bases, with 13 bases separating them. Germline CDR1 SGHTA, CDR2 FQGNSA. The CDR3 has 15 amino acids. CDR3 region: CASSQEQSGNQPQHF. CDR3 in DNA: TGTGCCAGCAGCCAAGAACAGTCGGGCAATCAGCCCCAGCATTTT. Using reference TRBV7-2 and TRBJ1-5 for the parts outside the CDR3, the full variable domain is GAGVSQSPSNKVTEKGKDVELRCDPISGHTALYWYRQSLGQGLEFLIYFQGNSAPDKSGLPSDRFSAERTGGSVSTLTIQRTQQEDSAVYLCASSQEQSGNQPQHFGDGTRLSIL.

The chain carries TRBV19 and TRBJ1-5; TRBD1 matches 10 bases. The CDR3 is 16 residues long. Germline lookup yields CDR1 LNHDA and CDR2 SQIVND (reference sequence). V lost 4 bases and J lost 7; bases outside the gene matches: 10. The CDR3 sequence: CASSTWGQGLGQPQHF. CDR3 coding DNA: TGTGCCAGTAGTACGTGGGGACAGGGGTTAGGACAGCCCCAGCATTTT.

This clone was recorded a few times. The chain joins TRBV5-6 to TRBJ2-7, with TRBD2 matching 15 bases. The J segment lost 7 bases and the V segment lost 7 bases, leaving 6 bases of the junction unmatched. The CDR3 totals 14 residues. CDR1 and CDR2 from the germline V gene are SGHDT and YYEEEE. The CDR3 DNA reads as TGTGCCAGCGCTCAAGGACTAGCGGGAGGGGAGCAGTACTTC. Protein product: CASAQGLAGGEQYF.